This T cell receptor (beta chain) stems from a study of cytomegalovirus exposure and HLA in healthy donors. Across the study: Falling in the Caucasian-associated ancestry cluster were 81% of some 400 genotyped donors.

Researchers ran the PCR with 60 Vbeta and 13 Jbeta primers. Measured with immunoSEQ multiplex PCR; TCRdb has only the in-frame clones, and not every one. The sample consists of about 98,000 clones, around four fifths of them appearing once. Whole-study results and caveats: When a later analysis compared HLA-associated TCR beta chains with equally common others, the HLA-associated chains turned out to be more clonally expanded and to have lower generation probabilities. Cytomegalovirus association was listed for around 170 TCR beta chains.

Regarding this clone: Its specificity is not known.

Germline assignment: CDR1 SGDLS and CDR2 YYNGEE. The V gene end was trimmed by 3 bases and the J gene end by 8 bases; junction bases not matched to a gene: 4. This CDR3 contains 15 residues. Sequencing used PBMCs. This sequence was found in a female donor in good health and CMV-seropositive. The chain recombines TRBV9 with TRBJ2-1; 14 bases map to TRBD2. The CDR3 is CASSAGLAGGHEQFF. CDR3 in DNA: TGTGCCAGCAGCGCAGGACTAGCGGGAGGCCATGAGCAGTTCTTC.